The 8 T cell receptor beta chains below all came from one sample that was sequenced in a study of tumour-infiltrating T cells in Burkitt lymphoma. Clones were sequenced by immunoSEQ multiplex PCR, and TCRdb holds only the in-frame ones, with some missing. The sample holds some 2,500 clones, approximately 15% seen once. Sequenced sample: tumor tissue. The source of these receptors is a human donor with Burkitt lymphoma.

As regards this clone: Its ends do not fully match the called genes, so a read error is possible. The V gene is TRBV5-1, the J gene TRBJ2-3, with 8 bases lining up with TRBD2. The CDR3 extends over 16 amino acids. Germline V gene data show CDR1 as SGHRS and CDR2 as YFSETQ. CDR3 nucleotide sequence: TGTGCCAGCAGCCCCGATGGGACTAGTAACGTGGATACGCAGTATTTT. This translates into CASSPDGTSNVDTQYF.

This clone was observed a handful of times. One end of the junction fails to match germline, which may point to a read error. DNA of the CDR3: TGCAGCGTTGACCGGTACAATGAACAGTTCTTC. Translated: CSVDRYNEQFF. The V gene is TRBV29-1, the J gene TRBJ2-1; D remains unclear. This CDR3 contains 11 residues. The germline gives CDR1 SQVTM, CDR2 ANQGSEA.

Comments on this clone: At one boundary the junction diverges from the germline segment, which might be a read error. The CDR3: CANSASLADFYTDTQYF. The DNA for the CDR3 is TGTGCCAACAGCGCATCGCTAGCGGATTTCTACACAGATACGCAGTATTTT. This chain uses TRBV9 with TRBJ2-3; TRBD2 agrees at 7 bases. The CDR3 has 17 amino acids. From germline, CDR1 is SGDLS and CDR2 YYNGEE.

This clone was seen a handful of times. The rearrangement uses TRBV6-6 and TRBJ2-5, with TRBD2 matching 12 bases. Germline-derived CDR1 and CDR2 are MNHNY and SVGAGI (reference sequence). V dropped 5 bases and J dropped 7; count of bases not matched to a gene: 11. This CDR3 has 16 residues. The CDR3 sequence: CASSPRLAGAVGTQYF. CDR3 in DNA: TGTGCCAGCAGTCCACGACTAGCGGGGGCGGTTGGGACCCAGTACTTC.

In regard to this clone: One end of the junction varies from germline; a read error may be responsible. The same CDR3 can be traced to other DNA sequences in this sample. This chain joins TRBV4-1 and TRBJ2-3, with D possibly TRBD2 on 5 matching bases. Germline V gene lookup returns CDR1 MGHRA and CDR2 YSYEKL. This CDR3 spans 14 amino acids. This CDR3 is CASSPTGNTDTQYF. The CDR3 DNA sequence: TGCGCCAGCAGCCCCACGGGGAACACAGATACGCAATATTTT.

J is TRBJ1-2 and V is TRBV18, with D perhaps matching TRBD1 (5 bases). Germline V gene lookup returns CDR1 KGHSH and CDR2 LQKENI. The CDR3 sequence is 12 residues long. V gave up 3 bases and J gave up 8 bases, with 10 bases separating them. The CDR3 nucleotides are TGTGCCAGCTCACCCCAGGGATTCGGCTACACCTTC. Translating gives CASSPQGFGYTF.

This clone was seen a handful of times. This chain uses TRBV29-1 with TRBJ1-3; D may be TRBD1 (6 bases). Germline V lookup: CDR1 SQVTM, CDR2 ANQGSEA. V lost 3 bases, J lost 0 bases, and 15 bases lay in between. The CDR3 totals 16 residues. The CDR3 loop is CSVDFGGGSSGNTIYF. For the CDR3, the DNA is TGCAGCGTTGACTTCGGGGGGGGCAGCTCTGGAAACACCATATATTTT.

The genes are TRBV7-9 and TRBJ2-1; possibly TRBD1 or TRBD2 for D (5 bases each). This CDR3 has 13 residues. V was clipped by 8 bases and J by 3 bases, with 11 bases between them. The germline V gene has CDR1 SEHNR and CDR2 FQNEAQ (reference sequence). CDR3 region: CASQGGGYNEQFF. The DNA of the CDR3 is TGTGCCAGCCAGGGTGGAGGCTACAATGAGCAGTTCTTC.